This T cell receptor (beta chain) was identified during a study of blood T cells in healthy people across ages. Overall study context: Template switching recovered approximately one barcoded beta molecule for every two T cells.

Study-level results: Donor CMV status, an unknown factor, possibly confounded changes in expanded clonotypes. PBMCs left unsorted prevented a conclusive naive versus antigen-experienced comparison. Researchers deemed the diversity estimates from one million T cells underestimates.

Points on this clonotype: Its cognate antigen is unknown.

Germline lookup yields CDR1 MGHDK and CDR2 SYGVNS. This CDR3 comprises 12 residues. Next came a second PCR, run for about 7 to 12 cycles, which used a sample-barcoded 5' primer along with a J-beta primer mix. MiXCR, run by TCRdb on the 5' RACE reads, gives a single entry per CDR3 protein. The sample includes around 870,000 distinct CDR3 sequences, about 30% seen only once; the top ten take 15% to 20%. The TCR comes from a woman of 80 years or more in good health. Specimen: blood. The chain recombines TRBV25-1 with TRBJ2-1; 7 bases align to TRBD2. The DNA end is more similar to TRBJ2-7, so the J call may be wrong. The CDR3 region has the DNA TGTGCCAGCAGCGGGGGGTACAATGAGCAGTACTTC. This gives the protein CASSGGYNEQYF.